This T cell receptor (beta chain) was sequenced for a study of cytomegalovirus exposure and HLA in healthy donors. Looking at the study overall: Earlier results showed 117 million unique TCR beta sequences derived from some 190 million T cells.

The donors (healthy individuals) were bone marrow donors. Each donor was nominally healthy when sampled (though unrecorded immune exposures were likely). About this clone: The antigen remains unidentified.

Study-wide results and limits: The listing of approximately 160 TCR beta chains classed them as cytomegalovirus-associated.

Primers included in the PCR were 60 Vbeta and 13 Jbeta primers. Profiling relied on immunoSEQ multiplex PCR, and the TCRdb table lists in-frame clones only, not all of them. Among 110,000 to 150,000 clones, about three quarters were seen once, and the ten largest hold over 1%. Between the trimmed V and J ends, which lost 4 bases and 4 bases, there was a span of 11 bases. The CDR3 contains 14 residues. Germline V gene sequence: CDR1 SNHLY, CDR2 FYNNEI. The sample consisted of PBMCs. This TCR was sampled from a woman in her thirties or forties in good health and CMV-seronegative. The rearrangement uses TRBV2 and TRBJ2-1; possible D gene TRBD2, 7 bases. CDR3 nucleotides: TGTGCCAGCAGTGGCGCGGGGGCTTACAATGAGCAGTTCTTC. Residues: CASSGAGAYNEQFF.